The 9 T cell receptor beta chains below were found in one sample sequenced in a study of Graves' ophthalmopathy and Graves' hyperthyroidism. RNA transcripts were the source from which TCR beta CDR3 regions were amplified. HTBI primers were employed in first-round RT-PCR, then a second-round multiplex PCR followed. TCRdb reprocessed the multiplex PCR reads via MiXCR and lists one record per CDR3 protein. The data contain approximately 460,000 distinct CDR3 sequences, approximately 15% of them singletons. The specimen sequenced was blood. The origin of the receptors is a woman in her 30s with Graves' ophthalmopathy.

V usage is TRBV28 and J usage is TRBJ2-7, with D perhaps TRBD1 (5 bases). Trimming pared 8 bases from V and 3 bases from J, leaving 8 bases between. CDR1 MDHEN and CDR2 SYDVKM come from the germline V gene. This CDR3 is 11 amino acids long. CDR3 residues: CASRQLYEQYF. CDR3 coding DNA: TGTGCCAGCCGACAGCTCTACGAGCAGTACTTC.

Many counts were recorded for this clonotype. The rearrangement links TRBV6-1 to TRBJ2-7, with TRBD1 matching over 7 bases. Germline assignment: CDR1 MNHNS and CDR2 SASEGT. The V segment lost 4 bases and the J segment 7 bases; nucleotides outside the gene matches: 10. The CDR3 has 14 residues. The CDR3 DNA is TGTGCCAGCAGTGTCACAGACAGGGCTGGGGAGCAGTACTTC. It yields the protein CASSVTDRAGEQYF.

This clonotype showed up just once. The rearrangement uses TRBV6-1 and TRBJ1-1; no clear D. The CDR3 spans 13 residues. Germline CDR1 MNHNS, CDR2 SASEGT. The V end lost 4 bases, the J end lost 3 bases, and 9 bases lay between the germline ends. The CDR3, as DNA: TGTGCCAGCAGTGCTGGACGGGACACTGAAGCTTTCTTT. Translating it yields CASSAGRDTEAFF.

This clonotype has more than one count but fewer than ten. This sequence may be a read error, since a much larger clone differs from it by one base. The V call is TRBV6-2 or TRBV6-3, the J call TRBJ1-1; 9 bases map to TRBD1. This CDR3 has 14 residues. In germline, CDR1 is MNHEY, CDR2 SVGEGT. The CDR3 here is CASSLQGARTEACF. CDR3 DNA: TGTGCCAGCAGTTTACAGGGGGCGAGAACTGAAGCTTGCTTT.

This clonotype was counted many times. The chain has TRBV9 and TRBJ2-5; tentatively, D is TRBD1 or TRBD2 (5 bases each). CDR3 size: 12 residues. In germline, CDR1 is SGDLS, CDR2 YYNGEE. Trimming stripped 0 bases from V and 9 bases from J, with 9 bases between. CDR3 sequence: CASSVEGRSQYF. The CDR3, as DNA: TGTGCCAGCAGCGTAGAGGGACGTTCCCAGTACTTC.

In regard to this clonotype: The junction shows a germline mismatch at one end, possibly a read error. The CDR3 protein is CASSAIANTDAFF. CDR3 nucleotide sequence: TGTGCCAGCAGCGCCATAGCGAACACTGATGCTTTCTTT. This rearrangement joins TRBV5-8 to TRBJ1-1; D remains unclear. CDR3 length equals 13 residues. Per germline, CDR1 SGHTS and CDR2 YDEGEE.

This clonotype was counted at least ten times. One end of the junction fails to match germline, which may point to a read error. The chain joins TRBV2 to TRBJ1-3; D gene uncertain. The V gene's germline CDR1 is SNHLY and CDR2 FYNNEI. The CDR3 runs to 15 residues. The CDR3 is CASSVDTSSGNTIYF. For the CDR3, the DNA is TGTGCCAGCAGTGTTGACACCTCCTCTGGAAACACCATATATTTC.

This clonotype was seen a few times. This may be a read error: a much more frequent sequence differs by one nucleotide. Written as DNA, the CDR3 is TGTGCCAGCAGTGAAGCTAGGACAGGGGGGCGAGAGACCCAGTACTTC. Its protein is CASSEARTGGRETQYF. V and J are TRBV2 and TRBJ2-5; 10 nucleotides match TRBD1. Germline CDR1 SNHLY, CDR2 FYNNEI. CDR3 length equals 16 residues. Trimming at V came to 0 bases and at J to 4 bases, leaving 5 bases not matched to a gene.

In this sample, this clonotype turned up many times. The V and J genes are TRBV6-1 and TRBJ1-2; D is possibly TRBD1 (5 bases). CDR1 and CDR2 from the germline V gene are MNHNS and SASEGT. The CDR3 has 15 residues. V was pared by 3 bases and J by 0 bases, with 11 bases between. CDR3 sequence (DNA): TGTGCCAGCAGTGACAGGACACCCGCTAACTATGGCTACACCTTC. Translation: CASSDRTPANYGYTF.